These 30 T cell receptor beta chains share one sample of origin, sequenced in a study of cytomegalovirus exposure and HLA in healthy donors. Primers: 60 Vbeta forward and 13 Jbeta reverse. The protocol was immunoSEQ multiplex PCR, while the TCRdb copy is restricted to in-frame clones and leaves out a portion. The repertoire holds roughly 150,000 clones, with around 75% as singletons. The specimen sequenced was PBMCs. The source is a man aged 18 to 35 in good health and CMV-seropositive.

The chain combines TRBV5-1 with TRBJ1-1; D is ambiguous. The length of the CDR3 is 16 residues. V was shortened by 4 bases and J by 0 bases, with 16 bases between the two germline ends. CDR1 SGHRS and CDR2 YFSETQ come from the germline V gene. CDR3 residues: CASSANTGGVNTEAFF. Written as DNA, the CDR3 is TGCGCCAGCAGCGCCAATACGGGCGGGGTGAACACTGAAGCTTTCTTT. Variable domain in full (rest from reference TRBV5-1 and TRBJ1-1): KAGVTQTPRYLIKTRGQQVTLSCSPISGHRSVSWYQQTPGQGLQFLFEYFSETQRNKGNFPGRFSGRQFSNSRSEMNVSTLELGDSALYLCASSANTGGVNTEAFFGQGTRLTVV.

This chain connects TRBV27 to TRBJ1-2; 7 bases align to TRBD1. Germline values: CDR1 MNHEY, CDR2 SMNVEV (reference sequence). The CDR3 totals 16 residues. V gave up 3 bases and J gave up 6 bases; unmatched junction bases: 13. CDR3 residues: CASSFIGRTGRDGYTF. CDR3 sequence (DNA): TGTGCCAGCAGTTTTATCGGCAGGACAGGACGAGATGGCTACACCTTC.

The chain links TRBV25-1 to TRBJ2-3; D perhaps matches TRBD2 (6 bases). Germline V gene lookup returns CDR1 MGHDK and CDR2 SYGVNS. The V end was cut by 4 bases, the J end by 11 bases, with 19 bases between. CDR3 length equals 14 residues. CDR3 sequence reads: CASSGFLSGVVQYF. DNA of the CDR3: TGTGCCAGCAGTGGATTCCTATCGGGAGTGGTGCAGTATTTT.

V and J are TRBV9 and TRBJ1-2; 7 bases agree with TRBD1. The V and J ends lost 3 bases and 1 base, in that order; junction bases with no gene match: 12. Germline V lookup: CDR1 SGDLS, CDR2 YYNGEE. The CDR3 extends over 17 amino acids. CDR3 residues: CASSGGAGGLVNYGYTF. DNA of the CDR3: TGTGCCAGCAGCGGTGGGGCAGGGGGTCTCGTTAACTATGGCTACACCTTC.

The chain uses TRBV30 and TRBJ2-5; TRBD1 matches 8 bases. V was pared by 3 bases and J by 5 bases, with 2 bases of the junction left unmatched. This CDR3 comprises 12 residues. Germline loops: CDR1 GTSNPN, CDR2 SVGIG (reference sequence). As DNA, the CDR3 is TGTGCCTGGAGCGGACAGGGCGAGACCCAGTACTTC. This gives the protein CAWSGQGETQYF.

The gene calls are TRBV5-1 and TRBJ1-2; no definite D call. Germline CDR1 and CDR2: SGHRS and YFSETQ. The CDR3 has 15 residues. Trimming pared 0 bases from V and 1 base from J, leaving 10 bases between. CDR3 in amino acids: CASSLGHQINYGYTF. CDR3 bases: TGCGCCAGCAGCTTGGGACACCAGATTAACTATGGCTACACCTTC.

The chain combines TRBV27 with TRBJ2-5, with TRBD2 as a possible D gene (6 bases). The CDR3 runs to 13 residues. The V gene lost 8 bases and the J gene lost 1 base, with 11 bases spanning the gap. Germline CDR1 reads MNHEY; CDR2 reads SMNVEV (reference sequence). The chain's CDR3 is CASGGRLQETQYF. CDR3 nucleotides: TGTGCCAGCGGGGGGAGGCTCCAAGAGACCCAGTACTTC.

V usage is TRBV28 and J usage is TRBJ1-5; perhaps TRBD1 as D (6 bases). The CDR3 extends over 15 amino acids. From germline, CDR1 is MDHEN and CDR2 SYDVKM. V dropped 6 bases and J dropped 2 bases, with 14 bases sitting between them. CDR3: CASRPTGIGNQPQHF. Here the CDR3 DNA reads TGTGCCAGCAGACCAACAGGGATTGGCAATCAGCCCCAGCATTTT.

V usage is TRBV6-1 and J usage is TRBJ2-1; 11 nucleotides align to TRBD1. The CDR3 consists of 12 residues. The J segment lost 14 bases and the V segment lost 2 bases, leaving 2 bases of the junction unmatched. CDR1 is MNHNS, CDR2 SASEGT, per germline. The CDR3 here is CASSERGQGEFF. For the CDR3, the DNA is TGTGCCAGCAGTGAAAGGGGACAGGGGGAGTTCTTC.

The chain combines TRBV5-4 with TRBJ2-7, with D maybe TRBD1 (7 bases). The germline V gene has CDR1 SGHNT and CDR2 YYREEE (reference sequence). Trimming took off 4 bases at V and 2 bases at J, with 13 bases between the two ends. This CDR3 has 14 amino acids. Here the CDR3 reads CASSAGQKTYEQYF. The DNA of the CDR3 is TGTGCCAGCAGCGCGGGACAGAAGACCTACGAGCAGTACTTC.

This chain uses TRBV2 with TRBJ2-1; a possible D gene is TRBD1 (6 bases). Trimming removed 7 bases from V and 3 bases from J, with 31 bases in between. This CDR3 comprises 20 residues. Germline V gives CDR1 SNHLY, CDR2 FYNNEI. The CDR3 coding sequence is TGTGCCAGCACCCCTGAAAGCGGCTCATTAATAAGGGGGTTCTACAATGAGCAGTTCTTC. Translating it yields CASTPESGSLIRGFYNEQFF.

V gene TRBV5-1 combines with J gene TRBJ2-7, with 8 bases matching TRBD2. The CDR3 runs to 15 residues. The germline V gene has CDR1 SGHRS and CDR2 YFSETQ. With V trimmed by 4 bases and J by 5 bases, 11 bases remained unmatched. The CDR3 DNA follows: TGCGCCAGCAGCCGGTCGGGAGGGCCATTACACGAGCAGTACTTC. Translation gives CASSRSGGPLHEQYF. Full variable domain (missing parts from reference TRBV5-1 and TRBJ2-7): KAGVTQTPRYLIKTRGQQVTLSCSPISGHRSVSWYQQTPGQGLQFLFEYFSETQRNKGNFPGRFSGRQFSNSRSEMNVSTLELGDSALYLCASSRSGGPLHEQYFGPGTRLTVT.

The CDR3 coding sequence is TGTGCCAGCAGTGAATCCGCGGGGCGAGAGACCCAGTACTTC. It is translated as CASSESAGRETQYF. The chain combines TRBV6-1 with TRBJ2-5, with a tentative D call TRBD2 (6 bases). There are 14 residues in the CDR3. V was shortened by 2 bases and J by 4 bases, with 11 bases between the two germline ends. CDR1 and CDR2 from the germline V gene are MNHNS and SASEGT.

This clone was observed once. The J gene is TRBJ2-5, the V gene TRBV19; tentative D call: TRBD2 (5 bases). Per germline, CDR1 LNHDA and CDR2 SQIVND (reference sequence). With 5 bases removed from V and 2 bases from J, the gap between germline ends came to 9 bases. The CDR3 loop spans 13 amino acids. CDR3 in amino acids: CASSLGEQETQYF. The CDR3 region has the DNA TGTGCCAGTAGTCTGGGAGAGCAAGAGACCCAGTACTTC.

The CDR3 sequence is CASSSGQAVPTGGQFF. CDR3 in DNA: TGTGCCAGTAGTTCGGGACAGGCCGTTCCAACCGGAGGGCAGTTCTTC. The gene calls are TRBV19 and TRBJ2-1; 8 nucleotides match TRBD1. Per the germline V gene, CDR1 is LNHDA and CDR2 is SQIVND (reference sequence). The V segment lost 5 bases and the J segment 12 bases; nucleotides outside the gene matches: 18. The CDR3 spans 16 residues.

This chain joins TRBV25-1 and TRBJ1-2, with 8 bases identical to TRBD1. In germline, CDR1 is MGHDK, CDR2 SYGVNS. Trimming cost V 2 bases and J 4 bases; bases outside gene matches: 6. The CDR3 sequence is 15 residues long. CDR3 region: CASSETAGTGYGYTF. The CDR3 DNA follows: TGTGCCAGCAGTGAAACCGCCGGGACAGGCTATGGCTACACCTTC.

This clone was seen only a few times. The rearrangement links TRBV7-6 to TRBJ2-7; D is perhaps TRBD1 (5 bases). V was cut by 5 bases and J by 3 bases, with 17 bases left in between. Germline V gene data show CDR1 as SGHVS and CDR2 as FNYEAQ. CDR3 length equals 15 residues. This CDR3 is CASSPIAETDYEQYF. The CDR3 DNA reads as TGTGCCAGCAGCCCCATCGCCGAGACAGACTACGAGCAGTACTTC.

V gene TRBV29-1 combines with J gene TRBJ2-5; maybe TRBD1 (6 bases). CDR1 and CDR2 from the germline V gene are SQVTM and ANQGSEA. V was pared by 7 bases and J by 1 base, with 13 bases between. This CDR3 spans 13 amino acids. The CDR3 is CSAKGQGQETQYF. CDR3 sequence (DNA): TGCAGCGCGAAGGGACAAGGCCAAGAGACCCAGTACTTC.

The gene calls are TRBV5-4 and TRBJ1-2; the match to TRBD1 covers 9 bases. CDR3 length equals 16 residues. Germline V gene sequence: CDR1 SGHNT, CDR2 YYREEE (reference sequence). The V segment lost 4 bases and the J segment 4 bases; nucleotides outside the gene matches: 11. CDR3 DNA: TGTGCCAGCAGCCGCCTGGGACAGGGCTCTGGCTATGGCTACACCTTC. Translated: CASSRLGQGSGYGYTF. Full variable domain (outside the CDR3, taken from reference TRBV5-4 and TRBJ1-2): ETGVTQSPTHLIKTRGQQVTLRCSSQSGHNTVSWYQQALGQGPQFIFQYYREEENGRGNFPPRFSGLQFPNYSSELNVNALELDDSALYLCASSRLGQGSGYGYTFGSGTRLTVV.

The chain couples TRBV11-3 to TRBJ2-1; 9 bases line up with TRBD1. This CDR3 is 16 amino acids long. The germline CDR1 and CDR2 sequences are SGHNT and YENEEA. After removal of 3 bases from V and 4 bases from J, the junction contained 7 bases not matched to a gene. The CDR3 nucleotides read TGTGCCAGCAGCTTTATGGGGACAGGGAGTTACAATGAGCAGTTCTTC. Its translation: CASSFMGTGSYNEQFF. Using reference TRBV11-3 and TRBJ2-1 for the parts outside the CDR3, the full variable domain is EAGVVQSPRYKIIEKKQPVAFWCNPISGHNTLYWYLQNLGQGPELLIRYENEEAVDDSQLPKDRFSAERLKGVDSTLKIQPAELGDSAVYLCASSFMGTGSYNEQFFGPGTRLTVL.

V usage is TRBV7-9 and J usage is TRBJ1-1; maybe TRBD1 (5 bases). Germline V gene data show CDR1 as SEHNR and CDR2 as FQNEAQ (reference sequence). Trimming cost V 5 bases and J 6 bases, with 13 bases left between them. This CDR3 region has 13 residues. The CDR3 DNA reads as TGTGCCAGCAGCCTCAGGGAAAGCGCTGAAGCTTTCTTT. Translation: CASSLRESAEAFF.

The V and J genes are TRBV11-2 and TRBJ2-7, with 8 bases matching TRBD2. Germline-derived CDR1 and CDR2 are SGHAT and FQNNGV. The CDR3 totals 17 residues. V shed 4 bases, J shed 0 bases, and the junction held 11 bases outside the gene matches. CDR3 sequence: CASSSHKTSGLSYEQYF. CDR3 bases: TGTGCCAGCAGCTCCCATAAAACTAGCGGACTCTCCTACGAGCAGTACTTC.

The V call is TRBV13, the J call TRBJ1-2, with TRBD1 as a possible D gene (5 bases). Between the trimmed V and J ends, which lost 7 bases and 5 bases, there was a span of 17 bases. The germline V gene encodes CDR1 PRHDT and CDR2 FYEKMQ (reference sequence). This CDR3 has 14 residues. CDR3 nucleotides: TGTGCCAGCACCTGGCCCGGGACTACTTATGGCTACACCTTC. Translated: CASTWPGTTYGYTF. Filled out from reference TRBV13 and TRBJ1-2, the complete variable domain reads AAGVIQSPRHLIKEKRETATLKCYPIPRHDTVYWYQQGPGQDPQFLISFYEKMQSDKGSIPDRFSAQQFSDYHSELNMSSLELGDSALYFCASTWPGTTYGYTFGSGTRLTVV.

The chain employs TRBV7-9 and TRBJ1-6; D ambiguous. With 3 bases removed from V and 5 bases from J, the gap between germline ends came to 5 bases. The germline CDR1 and CDR2 sequences are SEHNR and FQNEAQ (reference sequence). This CDR3 region has 13 residues. The CDR3 protein is CASSLGHNSPLHF. The CDR3, as DNA: TGTGCCAGCAGCTTGGGCCATAATTCACCCCTCCACTTT.

The rearrangement joins TRBV19 to TRBJ2-7; D perhaps matches TRBD1 (5 bases). CDR3 length equals 14 residues. V lost 1 base to trimming and J lost 0 bases, with 7 bases between them. CDR1 and CDR2 (germline): LNHDA, SQIVND (reference sequence). The CDR3 reads CASSIARASYEQYF. DNA for the CDR3: TGTGCCAGTAGTATAGCCAGGGCCTCCTACGAGCAGTACTTC.

The chain employs TRBV9 and TRBJ2-1; D not certain. Germline V lookup: CDR1 SGDLS, CDR2 YYNGEE. The CDR3 spans 14 residues. V lost 0 bases to trimming and J lost 8 bases, with 12 bases between them. This CDR3 reads CASSVGRSSDEQFF. The CDR3 DNA is TGTGCCAGCAGCGTAGGGAGATCCAGCGATGAGCAGTTCTTC. Looking up the rest from reference TRBV9 and TRBJ2-1 gives the full variable domain: DSGVTQTPKHLITATGQRVTLRCSPRSGDLSVYWYQQSLDQGLQFLIQYYNGEERAKGNILERFSAQQFPDLHSELNLSSLELGDSALYFCASSVGRSSDEQFFGPGTRLTVL.

CDR3 residues: CASGDRLNNEQFF. The DNA of the CDR3 is TGTGCCAGCGGGGACAGGCTAAACAATGAGCAGTTCTTC. This chain links TRBV5-4 with TRBJ2-1; 8 bases fit TRBD1. V lost 7 bases, J lost 5 bases, and 5 bases stayed unmatched. This CDR3 region has 13 residues. Germline CDR1 SGHNT, CDR2 YYREEE (reference sequence).

The genes are TRBV10-3 and TRBJ2-1, with TRBD2 matching over 12 bases. The CDR3 runs to 16 residues. Germline-derived CDR1 and CDR2 are ENHRY and SYGVKD. Trimming took 6 bases from V and 6 from J; bases not matched to a gene: 9. The CDR3 DNA follows: TGTGCCATCAGCGGGACTAGCGGGTCCCTAGGCAATGAGCAGTTCTTC. Encoded protein: CAISGTSGSLGNEQFF.

The chain has TRBV19 and TRBJ2-7; D may be TRBD1 (5 bases). The V end lost 4 bases, the J end lost 3 bases, and 7 bases lay between the germline ends. The CDR3 is made up of 12 amino acids. CDR1 is LNHDA, CDR2 SQIVND, per germline (reference sequence). The DNA for the CDR3 is TGTGCCAGTAGTACAGGGTACTACGAGCAGTACTTC. Its protein product is CASSTGYYEQYF.

The chain links TRBV19 to TRBJ2-7, with D possibly matching TRBD2 (6 bases). Germline lookup yields CDR1 LNHDA and CDR2 SQIVND (reference sequence). The CDR3 runs to 15 residues. V lost 3 bases to trimming and J lost 0 bases, with 12 bases between them. The CDR3 here is CASSIIADHSYEQYF. The DNA of the CDR3 is TGTGCCAGTAGTATTATAGCGGACCACTCCTACGAGCAGTACTTC.